This T cell receptor (beta chain) was sequenced during a study of blood T cell repertoires in COVID-19. On the study more broadly: COVID-19 samples collected from the United States, Italy and Spain covered acute and convalescent phases. T cells, B-cell-depleted T cells, or PBMCs provided the cDNA or gDNA that served as material.

The CDR3 has 14 amino acids. CDR1 and CDR2 (germline): SEHNR, FQNEAQ (reference sequence). V lost 4 bases to trimming and J lost 7 bases, with 17 bases between them. Per the original methods: Reference gene primers were amplified, and this amplification served to estimate nucleated cell counts. Some clones are missing from TCRdb's copy, which holds only in-frame ones; the method was immunoSEQ multiplex PCR. The V and J calls and clone size were taken over from that table, and D and trimming were inferred from the DNA. Found here are about 250,000 clones, 75% to 85% of them singletons; the top ten hold 4.5% to 6%. In this sample, this clone turned up a few times.

The sequencing input was peripheral blood. This sequence joins TRBV7-9 and TRBJ2-7; TRBD2 is a possible D gene (6 bases). The origin of this receptor is a man aged 50 or older with active or convalescent COVID-19. CDR3 loop: CASSYGTFGEEQYF. The DNA for the CDR3 is TGTGCCAGCAGCTACGGGACTTTCGGAGAGGAGCAGTACTTC.